The clone carrying this T cell receptor beta chain was counted between two and nine times. Its antigen remains unknown. This sample is drawn from a study of follicular helper T cells after annual influenza vaccination. Study information: Across the 2013-2014, 2014-2015 and 2015-2016 vaccination seasons, some subjects were resampled.

The CDR3 contains 13 residues. Trimming shortened V by 6 bases and J by 6 bases, and 12 bases separated the two germline ends. CDR1 and CDR2 (germline): MNHEY, SMNVEV (reference sequence). The method was immunoSEQ multiplex PCR; TCRdb's version includes in-frame clones alone and lacks a portion of them. The data contain about 11,000 clones, roughly 80% of them singletons. Study-level findings and limits: ICOS-CD38- cTfh most often held earlier Day 7 ICOS+CD38+ clones. ICOS+CD38+ cTfh clonality change tracked circulating plasmablast frequency change. Yearly vaccinations repeatedly recalled conserved clonotypes in ICOS+CD38+ cTfh.

The genes are TRBV27 and TRBJ1-5; TRBD1 is a possible D gene (5 bases). This material consisted of CXCR5- memory CD4+ T cells sorted from blood, taken 6 weeks after influenza vaccination. This clonotype was sampled from an adult who received the influenza vaccine. The CDR3 DNA reads TGTGCCAGCAGGGGGCAGGGATTTCAGCCCCAGCATTTT. This codes for CASRGQGFQPQHF.